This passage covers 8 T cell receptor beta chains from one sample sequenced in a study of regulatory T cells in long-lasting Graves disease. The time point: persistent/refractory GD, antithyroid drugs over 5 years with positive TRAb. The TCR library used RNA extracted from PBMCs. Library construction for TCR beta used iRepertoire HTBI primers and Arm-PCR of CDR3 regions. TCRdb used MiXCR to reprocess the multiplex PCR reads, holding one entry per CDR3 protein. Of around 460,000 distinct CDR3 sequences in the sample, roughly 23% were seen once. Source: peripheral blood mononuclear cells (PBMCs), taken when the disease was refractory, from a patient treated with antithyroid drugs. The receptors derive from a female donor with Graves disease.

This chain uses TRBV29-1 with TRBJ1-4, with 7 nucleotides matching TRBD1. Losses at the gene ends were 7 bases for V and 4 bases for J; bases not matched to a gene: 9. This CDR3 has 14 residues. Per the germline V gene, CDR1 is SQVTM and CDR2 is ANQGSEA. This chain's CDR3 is CSGATGQFNEKLFF. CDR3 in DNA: TGCAGCGGGGCGACGGGACAGTTTAATGAAAAACTGTTTTTT. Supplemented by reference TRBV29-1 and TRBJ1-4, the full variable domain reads SAVISQKPSRDICQRGTSLTIQCQVDSQVTMMFWYRQQPGQSLTLIATANQGSEATYESGFVIDKFPISRPNLTFSTLTVSNMSPEDSSIYLCSGATGQFNEKLFFGSGTQLSVL.

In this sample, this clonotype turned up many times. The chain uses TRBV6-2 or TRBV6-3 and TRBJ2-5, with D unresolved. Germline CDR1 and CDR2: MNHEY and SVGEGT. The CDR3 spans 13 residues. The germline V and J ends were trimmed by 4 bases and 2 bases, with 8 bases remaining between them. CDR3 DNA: TGTGCCAGCAGTTGGACGTTACAAGAGACCCAGTACTTC. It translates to CASSWTLQETQYF.

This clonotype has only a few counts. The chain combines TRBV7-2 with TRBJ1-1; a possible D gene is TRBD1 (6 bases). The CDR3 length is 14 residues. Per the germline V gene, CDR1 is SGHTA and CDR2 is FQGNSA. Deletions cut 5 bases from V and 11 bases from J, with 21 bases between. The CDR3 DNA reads TGTGCCAGCAGCATACAGGGTGAGGCGGCCCGGGCTTTCTTT. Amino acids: CASSIQGEAARAFF.

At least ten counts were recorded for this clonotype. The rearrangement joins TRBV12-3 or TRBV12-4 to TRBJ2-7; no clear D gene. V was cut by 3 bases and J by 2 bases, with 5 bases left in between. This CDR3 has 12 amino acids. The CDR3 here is CASSFSTYEQYF. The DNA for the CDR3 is TGTGCCAGCAGTTTTTCGACCTACGAGCAGTACTTC.

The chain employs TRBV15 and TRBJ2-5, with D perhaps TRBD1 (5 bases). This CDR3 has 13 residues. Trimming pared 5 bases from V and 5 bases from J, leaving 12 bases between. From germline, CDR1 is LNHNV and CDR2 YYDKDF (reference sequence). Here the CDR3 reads CATSGRDYETQYF. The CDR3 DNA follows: TGTGCCACCAGCGGCAGGGATTATGAGACCCAGTACTTC.

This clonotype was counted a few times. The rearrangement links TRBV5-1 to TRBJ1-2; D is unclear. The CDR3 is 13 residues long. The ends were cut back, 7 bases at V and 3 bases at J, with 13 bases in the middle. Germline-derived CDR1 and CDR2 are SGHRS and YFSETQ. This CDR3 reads CASGRGYDYGYTF. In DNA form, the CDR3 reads TGCGCCAGCGGAAGAGGATATGACTATGGCTACACCTTC.

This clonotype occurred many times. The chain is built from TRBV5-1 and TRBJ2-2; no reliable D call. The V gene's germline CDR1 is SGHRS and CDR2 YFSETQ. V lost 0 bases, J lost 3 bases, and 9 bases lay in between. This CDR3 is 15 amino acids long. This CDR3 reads CASSLEWFDTGELFF. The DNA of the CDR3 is TGCGCCAGCAGCTTGGAATGGTTTGACACCGGGGAGCTGTTTTTT.

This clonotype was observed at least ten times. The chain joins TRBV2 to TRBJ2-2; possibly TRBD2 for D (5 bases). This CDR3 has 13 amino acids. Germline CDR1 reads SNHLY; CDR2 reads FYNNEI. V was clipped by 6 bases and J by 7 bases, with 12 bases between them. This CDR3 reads CASRITRDGELFF. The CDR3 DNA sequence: TGTGCCAGCAGAATAACTAGGGACGGGGAGCTGTTTTTT.